A single sample is the source of the 20 T cell receptor beta chains below, sequenced in a study of vaccination effects on CD4 cells after COVID-19 (dated by TCRdb to between 2022 and 2023). To identify antigen-specific CD4+ T cell clonotypes by their expansion, the ViraFEST assay first stimulated PBMC with viral peptide pools and then applied TCR sequencing. After 10 to 11 days of culture, CD4+ T cells were isolated with the EasySep CD4+ T cell isolation kit. PCR-confirmed SARS-CoV-2 infection had occurred in convalescent patients between March and December 2020, before the Alpha, Beta and Delta variants emerged in the United States. These receptors have no known antigen. The method behind the library was the immunoSEQ multiplex PCR assay. The immuneACCESS repertoire file appears here via TCRdb, limited to in-frame rearrangements. These files lack a portion of the clones; in checked studies, under half of the deficit traces to unresolved V genes, and the cause of the others is not known. Across this sample there are around 40,000 clones, with approximately 73% seen only once. In total, the top ten clones hold 30% to 40% of the sample.

The sequences come from CD4+ T cells from PBMCs cultured with a peptide pool, collected before COVID-19 vaccination. These receptor sequences come from a human donor who had a prior SARS-CoV-2 infection.

The rearrangement links TRBV2 to TRBJ1-5, with a possible D match to TRBD1 (5 bases). V lost 8 bases and J lost 1, with 9 bases in between. Germline assignment: CDR1 SNHLY and CDR2 FYNNEI. The CDR3 has 13 amino acids. CDR3 protein: CASARQSNQPQHF. The CDR3 bases are TGTGCCAGCGCTCGACAGAGCAATCAGCCCCAGCATTTT. The entire variable domain, with the rest obtained from reference TRBV2 and TRBJ1-5, is as follows: EPEVTQTPSHQVTQMGQEVILRCVPISNHLYFYWYRQILGQKVEFLVSFYNNEISEKSEIFDDQFSVERPDGSNFTLKIRSTKLEDSAMYFCASARQSNQPQHFGDGTRLSIL.

The chain recombines TRBV7-2 with TRBJ2-3; D remains ambiguous. The CDR3 spans 10 residues. Trimming left V 9 bases short and J 7 bases short, with 8 bases between. Germline CDR1 SGHTA, CDR2 FQGNSA. This chain's CDR3 is CARSRNTQYF. In DNA form, the CDR3 reads TGTGCCAGAAGTAGGAATACGCAGTATTTT.

The CDR3 loop is CASSGANVLTF. CDR3 sequence (DNA): TGTGCCAGCTCTGGGGCCAACGTCCTGACTTTC. V usage is TRBV6-6 and J usage is TRBJ2-6; D gene unclear. The CDR3 consists of 11 residues. The V gene lost 8 bases and the J gene lost 1 base, with 0 bases spanning the gap. CDR1 MNHNY and CDR2 SVGAGI come from the germline V gene (reference sequence).

DNA for the CDR3: TGTGCCAGTGGAGCGACAGGGTGGACTGAAGCTTTCTTT. This translates into CASGATGWTEAFF. The gene calls are TRBV5-4 and TRBJ1-1; TRBD1 agrees at 7 bases. Germline V gives CDR1 SGHNT, CDR2 YYREEE (reference sequence). Trimming took 8 bases from V and 5 from J; bases not matched to a gene: 9. The CDR3 contains 13 residues.

This chain joins TRBV5-1 and TRBJ1-2; weak D call: TRBD1 (5 bases). Trimming pared 0 bases from V and 2 bases from J, leaving 11 bases between. Looked up from germline, CDR1 is SGHRS and CDR2 is YFSETQ. The CDR3 covers 15 residues. The CDR3: CASSLAPPGNYGYTF. The CDR3 DNA sequence: TGCGCCAGCAGCTTGGCCCCCCCAGGGAACTATGGCTACACCTTC.

The J gene is TRBJ1-1, the V gene TRBV6-4; possibly TRBD1 for D (6 bases). Germline V CDR1 and CDR2: MRHNA, SNTAGT. The CDR3 covers 14 residues. Trimming removed 3 bases from V and 8 bases from J, with 16 bases in between. The CDR3 DNA sequence: TGTGCCAGCAGTGAGTACGGGGGCAGGAAAGAAGCTTTCTTT. Translated, it gives CASSEYGGRKEAFF.

The V gene is TRBV15, the J gene TRBJ1-1; 7 bases line up with TRBD1. Trimming took 1 base from V and 12 from J; bases not matched to a gene: 8. CDR3 length equals 13 residues. Germline loops: CDR1 LNHNV, CDR2 YYDKDF (reference sequence). CDR3 in amino acids: CATSRGRTGSPFF. For the CDR3, the DNA is TGTGCCACCAGCAGAGGCCGGACAGGCTCACCTTTCTTT.

The chain is built from TRBV11-3 and TRBJ1-1; D is unclear. CDR1 and CDR2 (germline): SGHNT, YENEEA. V was trimmed by 0 bases and J by 4 bases, leaving 6 bases between them. The CDR3 length is 13 residues. The CDR3 sequence: CASSLDLRTEAFF. The CDR3 DNA sequence: TGTGCCAGCAGCTTAGATTTGCGCACTGAAGCTTTCTTT.

The V and J genes are TRBV2 and TRBJ2-2, with D perhaps being TRBD1 or TRBD2 (6 bases each). The V gene lost 3 bases and the J gene lost 6 bases, with 11 bases spanning the gap. This CDR3 has 14 amino acids. Germline V gene lookup returns CDR1 SNHLY and CDR2 FYNNEI. This CDR3 is CASSDRGGAGELFF. The CDR3 coding sequence is TGTGCCAGCAGTGACAGGGGAGGAGCCGGGGAGCTGTTTTTT.

The sample holds many counts of this clone. The chain couples TRBV7-2 to TRBJ2-3; D uncertain. The CDR3 is made up of 16 amino acids. Germline V gene data show CDR1 as SGHTA and CDR2 as FQGNSA. The V gene lost 5 bases and the J gene lost 2 bases, with 17 bases spanning the gap. The CDR3 loop reads CASSPSVWTTTDTQYF. CDR3 in DNA: TGTGCCAGCAGCCCCAGCGTATGGACCACCACAGATACGCAGTATTTT.

The gene calls are TRBV5-1 and TRBJ2-2, with D unclear. Between the trimmed V and J ends, which lost 8 bases and 6 bases, there was a span of 14 bases. The CDR3 sequence is 13 residues long. CDR1 SGHRS and CDR2 YFSETQ come from the germline V gene. The CDR3 region is CASSSFGPGELFF. CDR3 coding DNA: TGCGCCAGTAGTTCATTTGGCCCCGGGGAGCTGTTTTTT.

The chain has TRBV11-3 and TRBJ1-1; 9 bases line up with TRBD1. The germline gives CDR1 SGHNT, CDR2 YENEEA. V was clipped by 5 bases and J by 1 base; unmatched bases: 5. The CDR3 has 15 amino acids. The CDR3 bases are TGTGCCAGCAGCCCGGGACAGGGAAGGAACACTGAAGCTTTCTTT. Amino acids: CASSPGQGRNTEAFF.

The chain links TRBV6-5 to TRBJ2-7, with TRBD2 as a possible D gene (5 bases). V was shortened by 6 bases and J by 2 bases, with 14 bases between the two germline ends. The CDR3 has 14 amino acids. Germline V gene sequence: CDR1 MNHEY, CDR2 SVGAGI. The CDR3 DNA reads TGTGCCAGCAGCCAACGCGACGGGGCCTACGAGCAGTACTTC. It specifies CASSQRDGAYEQYF.

V is TRBV27 and J is TRBJ2-2; 8 nucleotides agree with TRBD1. The ends lost 6 bases at V and 8 bases at J; junction bases unmatched: 8. Per germline, CDR1 MNHEY and CDR2 SMNVEV (reference sequence). The CDR3 sequence is 14 residues long. In DNA form, the CDR3 reads TGTGCCAGCAGATATGGCAGGGGGCTTGGGGAGCTGTTTTTT. It is translated as CASRYGRGLGELFF.

V is TRBV11-3 and J is TRBJ2-7; D may correspond to TRBD1 or TRBD2 (6 bases each). Germline V gives CDR1 SGHNT, CDR2 YENEEA. V lost 3 bases and J 2 bases, leaving 11 bases between the germline ends. The CDR3 covers 14 residues. In DNA, the CDR3 is TGTGCCAGCAGCTTGTACGGGGGCCCCTACGAGCAGTACTTC. Amino acids: CASSLYGGPYEQYF. The whole variable domain, filled in from reference TRBV11-3 and TRBJ2-7, reads EAGVVQSPRYKIIEKKQPVAFWCNPISGHNTLYWYLQNLGQGPELLIRYENEEAVDDSQLPKDRFSAERLKGVDSTLKIQPAELGDSAVYLCASSLYGGPYEQYFGPGTRLTVT.

The rearrangement links TRBV30 to TRBJ2-2; D is undetermined. The CDR3 is 13 residues long. CDR1 GTSNPN and CDR2 SVGIG come from the germline V gene (reference sequence). V lost 7 bases to trimming and J lost 4 bases, with 13 bases between them. The CDR3 region is CASNPVGTGELFF. The CDR3 bases are TGTGCCTCTAATCCGGTGGGCACCGGGGAGCTGTTTTTT.

A few counts support this clone. The rearrangement joins TRBV2 to TRBJ2-2, with D perhaps matching TRBD2 (6 bases). Trimming shortened V by 2 bases and J by 4 bases, and 23 bases separated the two germline ends. This CDR3 is built from 19 residues. Germline values: CDR1 SNHLY, CDR2 FYNNEI. CDR3 DNA: TGTGCCAGCAGTGAATCTGGGTGGGGCCGACTAGGTACCACCGGGGAGCTGTTTTTT. This codes for CASSESGWGRLGTTGELFF.

J is TRBJ1-5 and V is TRBV19; 9 bases align to TRBD1. The CDR3 covers 17 residues. With 8 bases clipped from V and 6 bases from J, the junction kept 17 bases outside the gene matches. Germline lookup yields CDR1 LNHDA and CDR2 SQIVND (reference sequence). The CDR3 DNA reads TGTGCCAGTCGACAAATAATGAACAGGGGGCAGGCTCAGCCCCAGCATTTT. Its translation is CASRQIMNRGQAQPQHF. Together with reference TRBV19 and TRBJ1-5, the CDR3 gives the full variable domain: DGGITQSPKYLFRKEGQNVTLSCEQNLNHDAMYWYRQDPGQGLRLIYYSQIVNDFQKGDIAEGYSVSREKKESFPLTVTSAQKNPTAFYLCASRQIMNRGQAQPQHFGDGTRLSIL.

This clone has only one observation. J is TRBJ2-1 and V is TRBV7-3; 10 bases match TRBD1. Trimming cost V 5 bases and J 4 bases; bases outside gene matches: 8. Germline-derived CDR1 and CDR2 are SGHTA and FQGTGA. The CDR3 sequence is 16 residues long. The DNA of the CDR3 is TGTGCCAGCAGCCTAATCCCGGGACAGGGGTACAATGAGCAGTTCTTC. Amino acids: CASSLIPGQGYNEQFF.

This sequence joins TRBV30 and TRBJ2-5, with TRBD1 matching 12 bases. The J segment lost 5 bases and the V segment lost 3 bases, leaving 13 bases of the junction unmatched. CDR1 and CDR2 from the germline V gene are GTSNPN and SVGIG (reference sequence). The CDR3 loop spans 17 amino acids. The CDR3 spells CAWSGMGQGAGLETQYF. CDR3 nucleotides: TGTGCCTGGAGCGGAATGGGACAGGGGGCCGGCTTGGAGACCCAGTACTTC.